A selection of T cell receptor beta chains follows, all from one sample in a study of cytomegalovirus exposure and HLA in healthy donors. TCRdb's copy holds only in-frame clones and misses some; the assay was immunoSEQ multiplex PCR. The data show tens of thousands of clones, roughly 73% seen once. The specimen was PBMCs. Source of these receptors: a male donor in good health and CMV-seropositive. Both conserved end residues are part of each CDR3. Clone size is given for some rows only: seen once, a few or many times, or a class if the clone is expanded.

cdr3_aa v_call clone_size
CASSLRQTVNEQFF TRBV5-6 NA
CALREGRVETQYF TRBV6-1 once
CASSSGAIYHGYTF TRBV6-5 NA
CASSQDISGWTSEQYF TRBV4-1 NA
CASSPPELAGEGKTQYF TRBV9 NA
CASSDPGSATSTDTQYF TRBV25-1 NA
CASSEWTASSGNTIYF TRBV10-1 once
CASSKKCTSGGQYQETQYF TRBV21-1 NA
CASSPTTNYGYTF TRBV7-2 NA
CASGGWTGTETQYF TRBV28 NA
CASMGQTGGYTF TRBV10-1 NA
CASSLGLAGGEYNEQFF TRBV5-1 NA
CASSATGTLWSYTF TRBV9 NA
CASSRLGTGAEAFF TRBV27 NA
CASSPGGYEQYF TRBV7-2 NA
CASSVPISSYNEQFF TRBV19 few
CASSLGGSNQPQHF TRBV5-1 few
CASSGGQGANYGYTF TRBV2 NA
CASSMGQGVTYEQYF TRBV19 NA
CASISRESGTDTQYF TRBV6-5 NA
CASSLGTGVSGNTIYF TRBV7-2 NA
CASSPTPGARVTGELFF TRBV27 few
CASKGTGGPSGELFF TRBV9 NA
CASSIGTGHSNQPQHF TRBV5-6 NA
CASSGEVSGTQYF TRBV2 NA
CASSPRDLYTDTQYF TRBV2 NA
CAWSGGPPPEAFF TRBV30 few
CAWSDGDRGPSYEQYF TRBV30 NA
CAWIEDTPGKLFF TRBV30 NA
CAISAGTGGFNEQFF TRBV10-3 NA
CASRPDRSSYNSPLHF TRBV7-2 few
CATFHRQNTEAFF TRBV19 once
CASLDRGRNEAFF TRBV19 NA
CASSSDRVATEAFF TRBV5-6 NA
CASSLGAGGPFYNEQFF TRBV5-1 NA
CASSGGTSGVNNEQFF TRBV25-1 NA
CASSSQGLAGATDTQYF TRBV28 once
CASSMGGTEAFF TRBV19 few
CASSPITGPGELFF TRBV7-7 few
CASSGGTSYEQYF TRBV6-5 few
CASSLAGYEQYF TRBV28 NA
CASSLERGSAYEQYF TRBV4-2 NA
CASSQEKRELLEQYF TRBV4-1 few
CASSGHGTGKGYTF TRBV9 NA
CASSRGGSYNEQFF TRBV4-2 NA
CASSRTGGTYNEQFF TRBV19 NA
CASNYGGLHGYTF TRBV5-5 NA
CASSISPLQLAGGLNEQFF TRBV19 NA
CASRKDSGTSQPQHF TRBV19 few
CASTAGSGYGYTF TRBV6-5 NA
CASSIVAGGSYEQYF TRBV19 NA
CASFYTDTQYF TRBV7-3 NA
CASSERGQDTGELFF TRBV25-1 once
CASASGVTEAFF TRBV25-1 few
CASSSVNQPQHF TRBV19 NA
CASSLGQGDEQYF TRBV13 few
CASSPPATNEKLFF TRBV28 few
CASSELGDNSPLHF TRBV6-1 NA
CASSLDGNYGYTF TRBV5-6 few
CASSPGQGSPGANVLTF TRBV11-3 NA